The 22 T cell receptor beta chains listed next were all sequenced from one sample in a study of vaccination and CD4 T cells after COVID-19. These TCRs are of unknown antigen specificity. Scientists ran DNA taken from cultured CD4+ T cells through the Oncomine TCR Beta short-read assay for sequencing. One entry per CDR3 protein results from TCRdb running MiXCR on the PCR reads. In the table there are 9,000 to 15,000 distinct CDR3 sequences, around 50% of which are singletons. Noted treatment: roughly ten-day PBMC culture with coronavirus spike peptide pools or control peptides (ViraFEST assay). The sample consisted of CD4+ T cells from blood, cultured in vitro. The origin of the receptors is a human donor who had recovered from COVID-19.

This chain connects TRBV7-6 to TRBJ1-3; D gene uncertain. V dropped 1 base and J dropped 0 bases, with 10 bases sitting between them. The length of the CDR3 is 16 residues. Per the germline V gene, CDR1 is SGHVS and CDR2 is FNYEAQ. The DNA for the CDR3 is TGTGCCAGCAGCTTAGGGTCCCTATACTCTGGAAACACCATATATTTT. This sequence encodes CASSLGSLYSGNTIYF. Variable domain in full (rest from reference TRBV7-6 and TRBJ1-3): GAGVSQSPRYKVTKRGQDVALRCDPISGHVSLYWYRQALGQGPEFLTYFNYEAQQDKSGLPNDRFSAERPEGSISTLTIQRTEQRDSAMYRCASSLGSLYSGNTIYFGEGSWLTVV.

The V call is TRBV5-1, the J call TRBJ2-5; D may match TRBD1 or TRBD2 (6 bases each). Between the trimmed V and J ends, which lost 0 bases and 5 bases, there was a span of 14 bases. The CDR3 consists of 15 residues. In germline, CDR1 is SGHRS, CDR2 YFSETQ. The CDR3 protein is CASSLDVGGSETQYF. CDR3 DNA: TGCGCCAGCAGCTTGGACGTAGGGGGGAGTGAGACCCAGTACTTC.

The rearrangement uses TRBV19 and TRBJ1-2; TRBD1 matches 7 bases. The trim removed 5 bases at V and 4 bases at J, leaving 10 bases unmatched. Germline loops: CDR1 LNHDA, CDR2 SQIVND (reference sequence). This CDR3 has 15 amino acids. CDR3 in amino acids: CASSGRQGRFYGYTF. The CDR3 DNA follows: TGTGCCAGTAGTGGAAGACAGGGCCGGTTCTATGGCTACACCTTC.

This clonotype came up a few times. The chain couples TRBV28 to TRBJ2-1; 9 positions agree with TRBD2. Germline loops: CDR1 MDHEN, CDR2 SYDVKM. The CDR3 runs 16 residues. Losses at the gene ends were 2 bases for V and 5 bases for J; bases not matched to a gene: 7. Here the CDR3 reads CASSLSGRFWNNEQFF. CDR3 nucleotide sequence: TGTGCCAGCAGTTTAAGCGGGAGGTTTTGGAACAATGAGCAGTTCTTC. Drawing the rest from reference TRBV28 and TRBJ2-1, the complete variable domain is DVKVTQSSRYLVKRTGEKVFLECVQDMDHENMFWYRQDPGLGLRLIYFSYDVKMKEKGDIPEGYSVSREKKERFSLILESASTNQTSMYLCASSLSGRFWNNEQFFGPGTRLTVL.

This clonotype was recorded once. CDR3 amino acids: CASSLAFSSTGRTEAFF. The CDR3 DNA follows: TGTGCCAGCAGCTTGGCCTTTTCCTCAACAGGTCGGACTGAAGCTTTCTTT. This sequence joins TRBV5-4 and TRBJ1-1, with D possibly matching TRBD1 (5 bases). Germline CDR1 is SGHNT and CDR2 is YYREEE (reference sequence). The CDR3 is made up of 17 amino acids. V was cut by 0 bases and J by 5 bases, with 20 bases left in between.

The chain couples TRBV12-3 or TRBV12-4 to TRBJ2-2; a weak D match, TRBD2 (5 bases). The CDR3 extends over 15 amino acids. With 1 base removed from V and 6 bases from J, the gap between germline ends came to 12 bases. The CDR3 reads CASSLVGVRAGELFF. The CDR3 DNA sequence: TGTGCCAGCAGTTTAGTTGGGGTGAGGGCCGGGGAGCTGTTTTTT.

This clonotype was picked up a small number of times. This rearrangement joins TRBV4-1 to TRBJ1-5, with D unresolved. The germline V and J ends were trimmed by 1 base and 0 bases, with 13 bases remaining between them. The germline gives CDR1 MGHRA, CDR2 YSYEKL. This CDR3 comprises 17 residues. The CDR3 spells CASSQGPFGDSNQPQHF. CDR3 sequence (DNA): TGCGCCAGCAGCCAAGGGCCCTTTGGAGATAGCAATCAGCCCCAGCATTTT.

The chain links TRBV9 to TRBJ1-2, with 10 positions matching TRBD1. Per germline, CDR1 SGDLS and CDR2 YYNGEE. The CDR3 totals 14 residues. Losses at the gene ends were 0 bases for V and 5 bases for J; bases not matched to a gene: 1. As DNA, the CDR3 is TGTGCCAGCAGCGTAGAGGACAGGGGGTATGGCTACACCTTC. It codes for CASSVEDRGYGYTF.

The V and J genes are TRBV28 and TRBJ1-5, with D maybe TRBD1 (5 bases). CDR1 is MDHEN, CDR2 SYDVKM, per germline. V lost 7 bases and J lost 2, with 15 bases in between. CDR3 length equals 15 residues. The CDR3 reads CASTTWVGGNQPQHF. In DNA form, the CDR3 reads TGTGCCAGCACCACGTGGGTGGGGGGCAATCAGCCCCAGCATTTT. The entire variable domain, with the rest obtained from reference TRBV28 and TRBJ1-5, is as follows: DVKVTQSSRYLVKRTGEKVFLECVQDMDHENMFWYRQDPGLGLRLIYFSYDVKMKEKGDIPEGYSVSREKKERFSLILESASTNQTSMYLCASTTWVGGNQPQHFGDGTRLSIL.

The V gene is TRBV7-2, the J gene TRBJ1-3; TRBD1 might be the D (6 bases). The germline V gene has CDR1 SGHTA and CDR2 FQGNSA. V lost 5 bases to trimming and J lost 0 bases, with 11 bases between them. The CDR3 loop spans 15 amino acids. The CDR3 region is CASSQGPVSGNTIYF. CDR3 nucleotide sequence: TGTGCCAGCAGCCAGGGGCCAGTCTCTGGAAACACCATATATTTT.

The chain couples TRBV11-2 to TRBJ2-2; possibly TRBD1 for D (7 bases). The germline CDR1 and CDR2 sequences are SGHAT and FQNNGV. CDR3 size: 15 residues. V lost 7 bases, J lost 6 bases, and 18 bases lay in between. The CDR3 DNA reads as TGTGCCAGCACCCTCCAGGGGGGCCTCGCCGGGGAGCTGTTTTTT. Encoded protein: CASTLQGGLAGELFF. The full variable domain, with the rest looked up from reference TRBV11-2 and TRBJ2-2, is EAGVAQSPRYKIIEKRQSVAFWCNPISGHATLYWYQQILGQGPKLLIQFQNNGVVDDSQLPKDRFSAERLKGVDSTLKIQPAKLEDSAVYLCASTLQGGLAGELFFGEGSRLTVL.

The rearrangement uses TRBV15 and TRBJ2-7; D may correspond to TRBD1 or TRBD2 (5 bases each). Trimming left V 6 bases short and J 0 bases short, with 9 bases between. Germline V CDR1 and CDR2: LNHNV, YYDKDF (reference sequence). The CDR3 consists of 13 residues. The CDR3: CATSLGTSYEQYF. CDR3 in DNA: TGTGCCACCAGTCTGGGGACCTCCTACGAGCAGTACTTC. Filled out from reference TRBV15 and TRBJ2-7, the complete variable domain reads DAMVIQNPRYQVTQFGKPVTLSCSQTLNHNVMYWYQQKSSQAPKLLFHYYDKDFNNEADTPDNFQSRRPNTSFCFLDIRSPGLGDTAMYLCATSLGTSYEQYFGPGTRLTVT.

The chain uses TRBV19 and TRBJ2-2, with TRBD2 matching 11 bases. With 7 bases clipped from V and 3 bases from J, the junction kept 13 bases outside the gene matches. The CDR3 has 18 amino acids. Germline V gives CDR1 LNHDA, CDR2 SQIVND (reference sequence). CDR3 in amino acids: CASTPLAGVWWDTGELFF. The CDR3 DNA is TGTGCCAGTACCCCACTAGCGGGGGTCTGGTGGGACACCGGGGAGCTGTTTTTT.

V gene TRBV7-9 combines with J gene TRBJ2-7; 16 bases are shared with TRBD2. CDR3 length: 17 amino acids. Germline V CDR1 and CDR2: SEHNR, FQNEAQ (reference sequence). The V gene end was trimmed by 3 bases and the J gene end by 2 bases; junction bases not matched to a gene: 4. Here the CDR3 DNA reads TGTGCCAGCAGCTTGGGACTAGCGGGAGGGCCAGCCTACGAGCAGTACTTC. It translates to CASSLGLAGGPAYEQYF. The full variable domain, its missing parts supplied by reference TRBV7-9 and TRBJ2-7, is DTGVSQNPRHKITKRGQNVTFRCDPISEHNRLYWYRQTLGQGPEFLTYFQNEAQLEKSRLLSDRFSAERPKGSFSTLEIQRTEQGDSAMYLCASSLGLAGGPAYEQYFGPGTRLTVT.

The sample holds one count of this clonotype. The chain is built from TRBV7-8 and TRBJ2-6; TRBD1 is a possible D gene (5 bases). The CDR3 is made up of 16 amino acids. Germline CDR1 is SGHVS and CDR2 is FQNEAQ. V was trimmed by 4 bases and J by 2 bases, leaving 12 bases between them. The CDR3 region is CASSWSQGTGANVLTF. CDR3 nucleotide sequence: TGTGCCAGCAGCTGGTCGCAGGGTACTGGGGCCAACGTCCTGACTTTC.

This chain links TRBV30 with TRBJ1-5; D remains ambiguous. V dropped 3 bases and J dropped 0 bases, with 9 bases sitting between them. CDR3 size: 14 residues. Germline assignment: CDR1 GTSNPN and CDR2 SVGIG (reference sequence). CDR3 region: CAWRGESSNQPQHF. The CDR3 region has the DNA TGTGCCTGGAGAGGAGAAAGTAGCAATCAGCCCCAGCATTTT.

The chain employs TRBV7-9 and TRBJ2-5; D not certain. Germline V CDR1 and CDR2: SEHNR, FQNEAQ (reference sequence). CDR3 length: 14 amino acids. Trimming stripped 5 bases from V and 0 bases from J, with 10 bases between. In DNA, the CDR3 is TGTGCCAGCAGCCAAGTCGGAGACCAAGAGACCCAGTACTTC. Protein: CASSQVGDQETQYF.

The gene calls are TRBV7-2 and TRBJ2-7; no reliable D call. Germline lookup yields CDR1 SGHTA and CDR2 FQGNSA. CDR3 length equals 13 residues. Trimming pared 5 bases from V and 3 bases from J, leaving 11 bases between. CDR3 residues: CASSPQIRYEQYF. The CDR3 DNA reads TGTGCCAGCAGCCCACAGATACGCTACGAGCAGTACTTC.

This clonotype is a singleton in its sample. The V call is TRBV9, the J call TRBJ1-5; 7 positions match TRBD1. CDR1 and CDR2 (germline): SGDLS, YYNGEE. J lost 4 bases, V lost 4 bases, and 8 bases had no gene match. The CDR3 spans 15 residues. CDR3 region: CASSPRDSVNQPQHF. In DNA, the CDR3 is TGTGCCAGCAGCCCTCGGGACAGCGTGAATCAGCCCCAGCATTTT.

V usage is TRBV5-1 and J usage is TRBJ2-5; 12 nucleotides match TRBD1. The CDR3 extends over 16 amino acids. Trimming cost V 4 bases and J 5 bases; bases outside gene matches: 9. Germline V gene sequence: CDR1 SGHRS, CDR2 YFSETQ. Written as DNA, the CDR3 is TGCGCCAGCAGCCCGGGGACAGGGGGCATTGGGGAGACCCAGTACTTC. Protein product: CASSPGTGGIGETQYF. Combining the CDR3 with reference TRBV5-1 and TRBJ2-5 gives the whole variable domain KAGVTQTPRYLIKTRGQQVTLSCSPISGHRSVSWYQQTPGQGLQFLFEYFSETQRNKGNFPGRFSGRQFSNSRSEMNVSTLELGDSALYLCASSPGTGGIGETQYFGPGTRLLVL.

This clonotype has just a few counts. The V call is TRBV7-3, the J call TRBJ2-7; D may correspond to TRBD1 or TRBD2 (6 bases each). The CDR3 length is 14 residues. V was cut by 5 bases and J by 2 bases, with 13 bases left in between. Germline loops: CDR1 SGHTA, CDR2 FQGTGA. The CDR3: CASSLQGGPYEQYF. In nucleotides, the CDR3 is TGTGCCAGCAGCCTACAGGGAGGTCCCTACGAGCAGTACTTC.

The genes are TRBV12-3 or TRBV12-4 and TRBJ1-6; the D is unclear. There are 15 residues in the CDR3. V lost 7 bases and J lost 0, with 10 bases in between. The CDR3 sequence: CASTQRSSYNSPLHF. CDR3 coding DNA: TGTGCCAGCACGCAGAGGAGCTCCTATAATTCACCCCTCCACTTT.